These 20 T cell receptor beta chains were sequenced from one sample in a study of multiple sclerosis patients with progressive multifocal leukoencephalopathy (dated by TCRdb to the late 2010s). The time point tag for this specimen amounts to: approximately twelve months of natalizumab therapy. The sample's treatment or condition label, decoded: on natalizumab therapy at sampling. The library was produced with the immunoSEQ multiplex PCR assay. Here the immuneACCESS table is served through TCRdb, limited to in-frame sequences with V and J called. Missing clones are a known gap in these copies; in checked studies unresolved V genes cover under half, and the rest lacks a known reason. The sample records under 30,000 clones, approximately 90% of which are singletons. Of the sample, approximately 2.3% falls within the top ten clones. Specimen: PBMCs, collected from a patient treated with natalizumab. The receptors were gathered from a man under 40 with multiple sclerosis.

The chain employs TRBV19 and TRBJ2-3; D unresolved. The CDR3 is 17 amino acids. The germline V gene encodes CDR1 LNHDA and CDR2 SQIVND (reference sequence). Between the trimmed V and J ends, which lost 6 bases and 3 bases, there was a span of 22 bases. CDR3 amino acids: CASSQEMGLPRTDTQYF. The CDR3 DNA follows: TGTGCCAGTAGCCAGGAGATGGGCCTCCCTCGGACAGATACGCAGTATTTT.

This clone has a handful of counts. The J gene is TRBJ2-5, the V gene TRBV7-2; 10 bases line up with TRBD2. The CDR3 sequence is 16 residues long. Germline values: CDR1 SGHTA, CDR2 FQGNSA. Trimming took 2 bases from V and 5 from J; bases not matched to a gene: 8. The CDR3 loop is CASSLPLAGGMETQYF. DNA of the CDR3: TGTGCCAGCAGCTTACCCTTAGCGGGAGGTATGGAGACCCAGTACTTC.

The chain combines TRBV7-3 with TRBJ1-1; D gene uncertain. Germline V gene data show CDR1 as SGHTA and CDR2 as FQGTGA. There are 11 residues in the CDR3. V was cut by 9 bases and J by 4 bases, with 9 bases left in between. The CDR3 reads CARFWGTEAFF. Written as DNA, the CDR3 is TGTGCCAGATTTTGGGGCACTGAAGCTTTCTTT.

The genes are TRBV5-5 and TRBJ1-1; 9 bases are shared with TRBD1. Germline-derived CDR1 and CDR2 are SGHKS and YYEKEE (reference sequence). J gave up 2 bases and V 4 bases, and 9 bases lay outside the gene matches. The CDR3 consists of 16 residues. CDR3 sequence: CASSPGQGRENTEAFF. The CDR3 coding sequence is TGTGCCAGCAGCCCTGGACAGGGGAGGGAAAACACTGAAGCTTTCTTT.

This clone has a handful of counts. The gene calls are TRBV7-9 and TRBJ2-7; tentative D call: TRBD2 (6 bases). V was clipped by 5 bases and J by 6 bases, with 8 bases between them. The CDR3 is 11 residues long. Germline V gene lookup returns CDR1 SEHNR and CDR2 FQNEAQ (reference sequence). In nucleotides, the CDR3 is TGTGCCAGCAGCCCCGGGGGCGAGCAGTACTTC. Amino acids: CASSPGGEQYF.

This chain connects TRBV7-2 to TRBJ2-7; D is perhaps TRBD1 (6 bases). CDR3 length: 13 residues. Per germline, CDR1 SGHTA and CDR2 FQGNSA. The V end was cut by 5 bases, the J end by 5 bases, with 13 bases between. The CDR3 coding sequence is TGTGCCAGCAGCAGCACAGGGTACGACGAGCAGTACTTC. Translating it yields CASSSTGYDEQYF.

This chain links TRBV5-5 with TRBJ2-7; 7 bases match TRBD1. Trimming removed 5 bases from V and 0 bases from J; junction bases left unmatched: 8. Germline V gene lookup returns CDR1 SGHKS and CDR2 YYEKEE (reference sequence). This CDR3 comprises 15 residues. Here the CDR3 DNA reads TGTGCCAGCAGTCCGGACAGGACCATCTCCTACGAGCAGTACTTC. It is translated as CASSPDRTISYEQYF.

The V call is TRBV19, the J call TRBJ2-5; TRBD2 agrees at 7 bases. The DNA end lines up better with TRBJ2-7; the J call may be wrong. CDR3 size: 14 residues. CDR1 and CDR2 (germline): LNHDA, SQIVND (reference sequence). The CDR3 sequence is CASSIVASGYEQYF. The CDR3 region has the DNA TGTGCCAGTAGTATAGTCGCTAGCGGCTACGAGCAGTACTTC.

This clone came up once. The chain couples TRBV6-5 to TRBJ2-7; 9 bases map to TRBD1. Germline V gene data show CDR1 as MNHEY and CDR2 as SVGAGI. J lost 3 bases, V lost 0 bases, and 0 bases had no gene match. This CDR3 has 14 residues. CDR3 sequence: CASSYSTGGYEQYF. The CDR3 bases are TGTGCCAGCAGTTACTCGACAGGGGGCTACGAGCAGTACTTC.

The chain carries TRBV7-9 and TRBJ2-1; 8 positions match TRBD2. CDR3 length: 16 residues. J was trimmed by 4 bases and V by 6 bases; bases with no gene match: 11. The germline V gene encodes CDR1 SEHNR and CDR2 FQNEAQ (reference sequence). The CDR3 region is CASSPLSGRTYNEQFF. The CDR3 DNA is TGTGCCAGCAGTCCCTTGAGCGGGAGAACTTACAATGAGCAGTTCTTC. Together with reference TRBV7-9 and TRBJ2-1, the CDR3 gives the full variable domain: DTGVSQNPRHKITKRGQNVTFRCDPISEHNRLYWYRQTLGQGPEFLTYFQNEAQLEKSRLLSDRFSAERPKGSFSTLEIQRTEQGDSAMYLCASSPLSGRTYNEQFFGPGTRLTVL.

The table lists this clone with a count of one. The chain joins TRBV10-3 to TRBJ2-7, with 7 bases fitting TRBD1. Germline CDR1 ENHRY, CDR2 SYGVKD. This CDR3 comprises 15 residues. Unmatched junction bases numbered 11, after V lost 5 bases and J lost 4 bases. The CDR3 protein is CAISPGQNTIYEQYF. The DNA of the CDR3 is TGTGCCATCAGTCCGGGACAGAACACAATATACGAGCAGTACTTC.

Worth noting for this clone: Other DNA sequences of this sample code for an identical CDR3. As DNA, the CDR3 is TGTGCCTGGACCACTGGGGGCGGAGGAGCGACCCAGTACTTC. Its protein product is CAWTTGGGGATQYF. This chain uses TRBV30 with TRBJ2-5; tentatively, D is TRBD1 (6 bases). The CDR3 is made up of 14 amino acids. Looked up from germline, CDR1 is GTSNPN and CDR2 is SVGIG (reference sequence). Trimming took off 4 bases at V and 7 bases at J, with 19 bases between the two ends.

This chain uses TRBV29-1 with TRBJ1-3; D not certain. Germline CDR1 SQVTM, CDR2 ANQGSEA. This CDR3 spans 14 amino acids. Trimming stripped 4 bases from V and 4 bases from J, with 14 bases between. The CDR3 DNA is TGCAGCGTTGTCGGGCAACAAGGGGGAAACACCATATATTTT. Its translation: CSVVGQQGGNTIYF.

This chain connects TRBV29-1 to TRBJ2-4, with TRBD1 identical over 8 bases. Trimming at V came to 2 bases and at J to 8 bases, leaving 5 bases not matched to a gene. The germline gives CDR1 SQVTM, CDR2 ANQGSEA. This CDR3 has 13 residues. The CDR3 DNA is TGCAGCGTTGAACCACAGGGGGAGGACATTCAGTACTTC. This encodes CSVEPQGEDIQYF.

V usage is TRBV18 and J usage is TRBJ2-1; 8 positions agree with TRBD2. There are 16 residues in the CDR3. Germline V gives CDR1 KGHSH, CDR2 LQKENI. V shed 2 bases, J shed 6 bases, and the junction held 9 bases outside the gene matches. DNA for the CDR3: TGTGCCAGCTCACCATATAAGCCGGGACTAGTCAATGAGCAGTTCTTC. Amino acid sequence: CASSPYKPGLVNEQFF. Using reference TRBV18 and TRBJ2-1 for the parts outside the CDR3, the full variable domain is NAGVMQNPRHLVRRRGQEARLRCSPMKGHSHVYWYRQLPEEGLKFMVYLQKENIIDESGMPKERFSAEFPKEGPSILRIQQVVRGDSAAYFCASSPYKPGLVNEQFFGPGTRLTVL.

This clone appeared a single time. The J gene is TRBJ2-1, the V gene TRBV6-5; 12 bases fit TRBD2. The V gene end was trimmed by 6 bases and the J gene end by 7 bases; junction bases not matched to a gene: 7. The germline CDR1 and CDR2 sequences are MNHEY and SVGAGI. The CDR3 covers 15 residues. CDR3 sequence reads: CASSLAGGPNNEQFF. For the CDR3, the DNA is TGTGCCAGCAGCCTAGCGGGAGGGCCTAATAATGAGCAGTTCTTC.

This sequence joins TRBV18 and TRBJ2-7, with 8 bases matching TRBD2. Germline V gene lookup returns CDR1 KGHSH and CDR2 LQKENI. The CDR3 sequence is 15 residues long. Unmatched junction bases numbered 10, after V lost 4 bases and J lost 5 bases. CDR3 DNA sequence: TGTGCCAGCTCACAGTCGGGAGGGCCGGGGGACGAGCAGTACTTC. This encodes CASSQSGGPGDEQYF.

Only a few counts were recorded for this clone. The chain is built from TRBV6-5 and TRBJ2-1; 9 bases match TRBD1. Germline CDR1 is MNHEY and CDR2 is SVGAGI. The CDR3 runs 14 residues. V lost 5 bases, J lost 6 bases, and 5 bases stayed unmatched. CDR3: CASSPGTGSNEQFF. The DNA of the CDR3 is TGTGCCAGCAGTCCCGGGACAGGGTCCAATGAGCAGTTCTTC.

The chain joins TRBV19 to TRBJ1-3; D gene unclear. Trimming stripped 7 bases from V and 4 bases from J, with 17 bases between. There are 15 residues in the CDR3. Per the germline V gene, CDR1 is LNHDA and CDR2 is SQIVND (reference sequence). The CDR3 protein is CASTISRPFGNTIYF. The CDR3 DNA reads TGTGCCAGTACCATCAGCAGACCCTTCGGAAACACCATATATTTT.

The rearrangement joins TRBV10-3 to TRBJ1-2, with D hard to call. The CDR3 loop spans 12 amino acids. V lost 2 bases to trimming and J lost 3 bases, with 4 bases between them. Per the germline V gene, CDR1 is ENHRY and CDR2 is SYGVKD. The CDR3 here is CAISEADYGYTF. CDR3 sequence (DNA): TGTGCCATCAGTGAGGCCGACTATGGCTACACCTTC.